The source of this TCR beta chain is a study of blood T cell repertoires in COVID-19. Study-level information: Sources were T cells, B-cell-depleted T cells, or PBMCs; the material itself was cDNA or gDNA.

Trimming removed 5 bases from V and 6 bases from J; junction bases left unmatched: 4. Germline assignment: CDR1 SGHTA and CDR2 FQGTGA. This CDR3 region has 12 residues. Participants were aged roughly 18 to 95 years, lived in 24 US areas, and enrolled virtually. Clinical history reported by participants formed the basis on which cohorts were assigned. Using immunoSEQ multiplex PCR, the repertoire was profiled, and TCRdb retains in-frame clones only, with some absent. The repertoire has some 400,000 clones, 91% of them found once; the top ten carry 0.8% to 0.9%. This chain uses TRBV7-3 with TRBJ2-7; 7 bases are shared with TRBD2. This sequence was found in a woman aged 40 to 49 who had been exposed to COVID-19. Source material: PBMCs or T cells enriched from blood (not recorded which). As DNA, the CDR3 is TGTGCCAGCAGCACCCCGGGGGGCGAGCAGTACTTC. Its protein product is CASSTPGGEQYF.